Sequencing of this TCR beta chain was carried out in a study of T-cell reconstitution after alpha-beta-depleted transplantation in children. Germline CDR1 and CDR2: SGHVS and FQNEAQ. Trimming took 5 bases from V and 6 from J, leaving 12 bases between them. This CDR3 spans 13 amino acids. This clonotype appeared many times. Preparation of the TCRbeta library involved a method that used unique molecular identifiers. One entry per CDR3 protein results from TCRdb running MiXCR on the PCR reads. There are over 550,000 distinct CDR3 sequences in the sample; over 9.5% occur only once, and less than 5% lies in the top ten.

This sequence originates from a human donor who donated a stem cell graft to a child with acute myeloid leukemia. The source material was PBMCs from the stem cell graft donor, sampled from the stem cell graft. This sequence joins TRBV7-8 and TRBJ2-3; unclear D gene. DNA for the CDR3: TGTGCCAGCAGCCCGCCCCGTCAGGATACGCAGTATTTT. It translates to CASSPPRQDTQYF.